A single sample is the source of the 21 T cell receptor beta chains below, sequenced in a study of T cell repertoires in cytomegalovirus infection. TCRdb fed the reads into MiXCR, producing one record per CDR3 protein. The repertoire includes some 700,000 distinct CDR3 sequences, 35% to 45% of them detected once, and 2.8% sits in the top ten. The sample taken for sequencing was PBMCs. The receptors derive from a human donor in good health (CMV status not recorded). Some clones in this sample may be carry-over from other donors' samples.

This chain uses TRBV29-1 with TRBJ2-7; no clear D. Germline lookup yields CDR1 SQVTM and CDR2 ANQGSEA. V lost 4 bases and J lost 0, with 7 bases in between. The CDR3 has 12 amino acids. CDR3 protein: CSVGVSSYEQYF. The CDR3 DNA sequence: TGCAGCGTTGGCGTAAGCTCCTACGAGCAGTACTTC.

The chain carries TRBV4-1 and TRBJ1-4; D unclear. The CDR3 contains 13 residues. In germline, CDR1 is MGHRA, CDR2 YSYEKL. V shed 0 bases and J shed 10 bases, with 9 bases lying between them. CDR3 sequence (DNA): TGCGCCAGCAGCCAAGATCTTCTGGGAAAACTGTTTTTT. This gives the protein CASSQDLLGKLFF.

The chain has TRBV28 and TRBJ1-6; unclear D gene. The ends were cut back, 3 bases at V and 5 bases at J, with 14 bases in the middle. Germline V lookup: CDR1 MDHEN, CDR2 SYDVKM. The CDR3 contains 16 residues. Here the CDR3 DNA reads TGTGCCAGCAGTTTCAAAGGGCCAATGGATAATTCACCCCTCCACTTT. Encoded protein: CASSFKGPMDNSPLHF.

The chain couples TRBV7-3 to TRBJ1-2, with 10 bases lining up with TRBD1. CDR1 SGHTA and CDR2 FQGTGA come from the germline V gene. V shed 4 bases and J 4 bases; nucleotides not matched to a gene: 6. The CDR3 runs 15 residues. CDR3 amino acids: CASSSTTGGSYGYTF. CDR3 nucleotides: TGTGCCAGCAGCTCTACGACAGGGGGCAGCTATGGCTACACCTTC.

V usage is TRBV12-3 or TRBV12-4 and J usage is TRBJ2-1; 12 bases are shared with TRBD2. Losses at the gene ends were 5 bases for V and 6 bases for J; bases not matched to a gene: 8. The CDR3 is 16 amino acids. CDR3: CASSMASGGARNEQFF. DNA of the CDR3: TGTGCCAGCAGTATGGCTAGCGGGGGGGCCCGCAATGAGCAGTTCTTC.

The rearrangement links TRBV29-1 to TRBJ2-4, with TRBD2 matching 8 bases. CDR3 length: 12 residues. Per germline, CDR1 SQVTM and CDR2 ANQGSEA. The V and J ends lost 6 bases and 8 bases, in that order; junction bases with no gene match: 6. This CDR3 reads CSVLAGRDIQYF. CDR3 nucleotides: TGCAGCGTCCTAGCGGGCCGGGACATTCAGTACTTC.

Turning to this clonotype: The CDR3 end shows no conserved phenylalanine or tryptophan, and so a read error is likely. The DNA is left out, because the CDR3 cannot be placed on it with certainty; the CDR3 is given as TCRdb lists it. The CDR3 loop reads CASSFFLAQDYNEQLL. V gene TRBV7-2 combines with J gene TRBJ2-1; the D call in the table, TRBD1, was not verified against the DNA. The CDR3 is made up of 16 amino acids, end residues included. The V gene's germline CDR1 is SGHTA and CDR2 FQGNSA.

A single count supports this clonotype. The chain links TRBV11-3 to TRBJ2-1; no firm D call. CDR3 length: 14 residues. The germline CDR1 and CDR2 sequences are SGHNT and YENEEA. The V end lost 3 bases, the J end lost 5 bases, and 11 bases lay between the germline ends. The CDR3 is CASSFGLDHNEQFF. The CDR3, as DNA: TGTGCCAGCAGCTTTGGGCTAGACCACAATGAGCAGTTCTTC.

For this clonotype: A much larger clone sits a single nucleotide away, making a read error possible. The rearrangement joins TRBV7-2 to TRBJ2-7; D might be TRBD2 (6 bases). Germline values: CDR1 SGHTA, CDR2 FQGNSA. This CDR3 is built from 15 residues. DNA of the CDR3: TGTGCCAGCAGCTTAGGGTCTAGCGAGTACTACGAGCAGTGCTTC. Translation gives CASSLGSSEYYEQCF.

The table lists this clonotype with many counts. The rearrangement links TRBV19 to TRBJ1-2; D gene ambiguous. This CDR3 spans 14 amino acids. Trimming took off 2 bases at V and 0 bases at J, with 7 bases between the two ends. From germline, CDR1 is LNHDA and CDR2 SQIVND (reference sequence). CDR3 sequence: CASSISSTNYGYTF. In DNA form, the CDR3 reads TGTGCCAGTAGTATATCCAGCACTAACTATGGCTACACCTTC.

This clonotype appeared a few times. The chain is built from TRBV12-3 or TRBV12-4 and TRBJ1-5; D perhaps matches TRBD1 (6 bases). CDR3 size: 16 residues. V dropped 6 bases and J dropped 3 bases, with 18 bases sitting between them. CDR3 residues: CASRYSGTLPNQPQHF. The CDR3 bases are TGTGCCAGCAGATACTCTGGGACACTCCCCAATCAGCCCCAGCATTTT.

This clonotype was detected only a few times. This chain joins TRBV12-3 or TRBV12-4 and TRBJ1-1, with a tentative D call TRBD1 (6 bases). V lost 6 bases, J lost 6 bases, and 20 bases lay in between. The CDR3 covers 15 residues. The CDR3 DNA reads TGTGCCAGCAGCCAAGGTTCGGGACAACCCCCTGAAGCTTTCTTT. This translates into CASSQGSGQPPEAFF.

This clonotype showed up just a few times. This chain uses TRBV12-3 or TRBV12-4 with TRBJ2-1; D remains unclear. This CDR3 spans 13 amino acids. Trimming took 3 bases from V and 6 from J, leaving 9 bases between them. The CDR3 nucleotides read TGTGCCAGCAGTTTTGAATCCCCCAATGAGCAGTTCTTC. It translates to CASSFESPNEQFF.

The chain is built from TRBV3-1 and TRBJ2-3, with D tentatively TRBD2 (5 bases). The CDR3 runs to 15 residues. The V gene lost 2 bases and the J gene lost 1 base, with 10 bases spanning the gap. CDR1 is LGHDT, CDR2 YNNKEL, per germline (reference sequence). CDR3 protein: CASSQFARGTDTQYF. The DNA of the CDR3 is TGTGCCAGCAGCCAATTCGCGCGGGGCACAGATACGCAGTATTTT.

This chain uses TRBV11-1 with TRBJ1-1; 7 bases are shared with TRBD1. This CDR3 is 15 amino acids long. The germline gives CDR1 SGHAT, CDR2 FQDESV (reference sequence). The V and J ends lost 7 bases and 5 bases, in that order; junction bases with no gene match: 13. DNA of the CDR3: TGTGCCAGCAACCTCAACGACAGGGCGCGTACTGAAGCTTTCTTT. Residues: CASNLNDRARTEAFF.

The rearrangement links TRBV7-2 to TRBJ2-1; the D gene is possibly TRBD2 (5 bases). CDR3 size: 17 residues. Germline loops: CDR1 SGHTA, CDR2 FQGNSA. V was shortened by 2 bases and J by 0 bases, with 14 bases between the two germline ends. CDR3 in amino acids: CASSLLSVASSYNEQFF. The CDR3 region has the DNA TGTGCCAGCAGCTTATTATCTGTAGCGAGCTCCTACAATGAGCAGTTCTTC.

This clonotype was seen a handful of times. The rearrangement joins TRBV7-6 to TRBJ1-1; 7 positions agree with TRBD1. The CDR3 runs 13 residues. Germline V gene data show CDR1 as SGHVS and CDR2 as FNYEAQ. The V and J ends lost 5 bases and 4 bases, in that order; junction bases with no gene match: 4. CDR3 residues: CASSRDSGTEAFF. The CDR3 DNA sequence: TGTGCCAGCAGCCGGGACAGCGGCACTGAAGCTTTCTTT. Complete variable domain (other parts from reference TRBV7-6 and TRBJ1-1): GAGVSQSPRYKVTKRGQDVALRCDPISGHVSLYWYRQALGQGPEFLTYFNYEAQQDKSGLPNDRFSAERPEGSISTLTIQRTEQRDSAMYRCASSRDSGTEAFFGQGTRLTVV.

The rearrangement uses TRBV10-3 and TRBJ1-6; 7 bases fit TRBD1. The CDR3 consists of 14 residues. Germline V lookup: CDR1 ENHRY, CDR2 SYGVKD. Trimming cost V 5 bases and J 5 bases; bases outside gene matches: 3. Here the CDR3 DNA reads TGTGCCATCAGTCTCACAGGGGATAATTCACCCCTCCACTTT. Translating gives CAISLTGDNSPLHF.

This clonotype was observed many times. The genes are TRBV12-3 or TRBV12-4 and TRBJ1-2, with no clear D. The ends were cut back, 3 bases at V and 1 base at J, with 18 bases in the middle. The CDR3 is 17 amino acids. The DNA for the CDR3 is TGTGCCAGCAGTTTCCCCTTGACCGAAACATATAACTATGGCTACACCTTC. Translating it yields CASSFPLTETYNYGYTF.

The rearrangement joins TRBV29-1 to TRBJ1-1; maybe TRBD1 (6 bases). Trimming shortened V by 4 bases and J by 1 base, and 13 bases separated the two germline ends. Germline assignment: CDR1 SQVTM and CDR2 ANQGSEA. This CDR3 contains 14 residues. In DNA form, the CDR3 reads TGCAGCGTTGTGGATCCAGGGGCGAACACTGAAGCTTTCTTT. Protein product: CSVVDPGANTEAFF. The full variable domain, with the rest looked up from reference TRBV29-1 and TRBJ1-1, is SAVISQKPSRDICQRGTSLTIQCQVDSQVTMMFWYRQQPGQSLTLIATANQGSEATYESGFVIDKFPISRPNLTFSTLTVSNMSPEDSSIYLCSVVDPGANTEAFFGQGTRLTVV.

The table lists this clonotype with a few counts. The rearrangement links TRBV6-1 to TRBJ1-6; D is unclear. CDR1 is MNHNS, CDR2 SASEGT, per germline. V was clipped by 3 bases and J by 13 bases, with 13 bases between them. There are 13 residues in the CDR3. The CDR3 bases are TGTGCCAGCAGTGATTGGCAGACTGTGCCCCTCCACTTT. It codes for CASSDWQTVPLHF.